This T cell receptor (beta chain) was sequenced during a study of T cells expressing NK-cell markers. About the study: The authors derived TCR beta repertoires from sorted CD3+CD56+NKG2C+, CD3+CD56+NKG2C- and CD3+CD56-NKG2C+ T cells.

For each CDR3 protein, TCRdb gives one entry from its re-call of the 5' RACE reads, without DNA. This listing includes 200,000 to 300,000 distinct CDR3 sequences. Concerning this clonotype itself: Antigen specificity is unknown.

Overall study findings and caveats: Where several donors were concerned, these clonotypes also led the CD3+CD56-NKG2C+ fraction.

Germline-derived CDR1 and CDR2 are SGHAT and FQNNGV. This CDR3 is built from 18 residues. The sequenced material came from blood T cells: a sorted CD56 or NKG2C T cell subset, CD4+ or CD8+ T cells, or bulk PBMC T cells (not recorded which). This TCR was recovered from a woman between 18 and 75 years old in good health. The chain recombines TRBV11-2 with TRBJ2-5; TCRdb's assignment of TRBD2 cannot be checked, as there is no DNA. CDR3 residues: CASSLGAPSGGSQETQYF.